Following are 25 T cell receptor beta chains from one sample sequenced in a study of blood T cell repertoires in COVID-19. The protocol was immunoSEQ multiplex PCR, while the TCRdb copy is restricted to in-frame clones and leaves out a portion. The sample holds 200,000 to 300,000 clones, around 82% seen once. Material: peripheral blood. All receptors come from a human donor in a cohort sampled during active COVID-19.

This clone occurred once. The chain combines TRBV6-2 or TRBV6-3 with TRBJ2-7; 8 nucleotides line up with TRBD1. Germline trimming cut 7 bases from V and 7 bases from J; bases unmatched to any gene: 15. CDR1 and CDR2 (germline): MNHEY, SVGEGT. The CDR3 covers 15 residues. CDR3 amino acids: CASTPEGQGAREQYF. CDR3 DNA: TGTGCCAGCACCCCCGAAGGGCAGGGGGCGCGAGAGCAGTACTTC.

The chain joins TRBV3-1 (or the pseudogene TRBV3-2) to TRBJ2-5; the D gene is possibly TRBD1 (6 bases). Trimming took 1 base from V and 5 from J, leaving 14 bases between them. Germline lookup yields CDR1 LGHDT and CDR2 YNNKEL (reference sequence). This CDR3 has 15 amino acids. The CDR3, as DNA: TGTGCCAGCAGCCAAGTTTTTGGGGGCCGGGAGACCCAGTACTTC. It translates to CASSQVFGGRETQYF.

The chain is built from TRBV5-6 and TRBJ1-5, with TRBD1 identical over 9 bases. Trimming cost V 3 bases and J 7 bases; bases outside gene matches: 14. This CDR3 spans 17 amino acids. Germline V gene lookup returns CDR1 SGHDT and CDR2 YYEEEE. The CDR3 DNA is TGTGCCAGCAGCTCCTCCTTCTCGGGACAGGGAAAACAGCCCCAGCATTTT. Protein: CASSSSFSGQGKQPQHF.

The gene calls are TRBV4-3 and TRBJ2-3; the D gene is possibly TRBD1 (6 bases). The CDR3 is made up of 18 amino acids. The V gene lost 1 base and the J gene lost 2 bases, with 19 bases spanning the gap. The germline V gene encodes CDR1 LGHNA and CDR2 YSLEER. DNA of the CDR3: TGCGCCAGCAGCCAAGGATCCCCGGGACATTCCTCCACAGATACGCAGTATTTT. This gives the protein CASSQGSPGHSSTDTQYF.

The chain has TRBV11-2 and TRBJ1-6; no clear D. Trimming took off 5 bases at V and 9 bases at J, with 8 bases between the two ends. There are 12 residues in the CDR3. The germline V gene encodes CDR1 SGHAT and CDR2 FQNNGV. CDR3 residues: CASSPYGSPLHF. DNA for the CDR3: TGTGCCAGCAGCCCCTATGGTTCACCCCTCCACTTT.

This rearrangement joins TRBV4-1 to TRBJ2-3; D uncertain. Germline CDR1 is MGHRA and CDR2 is YSYEKL. The germline V and J ends were trimmed by 5 bases and 2 bases, with 2 bases remaining between them. The CDR3 consists of 11 residues. CDR3 sequence reads: CASSYTDTQYF. The CDR3 DNA is TGCGCCAGCAGCTACACAGATACGCAGTATTTT.

This clone was seen a handful of times. The chain employs TRBV7-6 and TRBJ1-5; D is perhaps TRBD1 (5 bases). The CDR3 spans 18 residues. V was shortened by 2 bases and J by 7 bases, with 24 bases between the two germline ends. Germline V CDR1 and CDR2: SGHVS, FNYEAQ. This CDR3 reads CASSLLGGAGGQEQPQHF. The CDR3 region has the DNA TGTGCCAGCAGCTTACTCGGGGGTGCTGGGGGTCAGGAGCAGCCCCAGCATTTT.

This chain uses TRBV19 with TRBJ1-5, with D possibly matching TRBD1 (6 bases). The CDR3 runs to 14 residues. From germline, CDR1 is LNHDA and CDR2 SQIVND (reference sequence). V lost 6 bases and J lost 3, with 12 bases in between. The CDR3 sequence is CASRRGDYNQPQHF. The CDR3 nucleotides are TGTGCCAGTAGAAGGGGGGACTACAATCAGCCCCAGCATTTT.

The chain uses TRBV5-6 and TRBJ2-1, with 7 positions matching TRBD2. CDR3 length: 14 residues. Unmatched junction bases numbered 4, after V lost 3 bases and J lost 4 bases. Germline V gene data show CDR1 as SGHDT and CDR2 as YYEEEE. CDR3 nucleotides: TGTGCCAGCAGCTCCTCGGGACTATACAATGAGCAGTTCTTC. Translated, it gives CASSSSGLYNEQFF. Using reference TRBV5-6 and TRBJ2-1 for the parts outside the CDR3, the full variable domain is DAGVTQSPTHLIKTRGQQVTLRCSPKSGHDTVSWYQQALGQGPQFIFQYYEEEERQRGNFPDRFSGHQFPNYSSELNVNALLLGDSALYLCASSSSGLYNEQFFGPGTRLTVL.

The chain couples TRBV9 to TRBJ2-2, with TRBD2 identical over 8 bases. The V gene's germline CDR1 is SGDLS and CDR2 YYNGEE. The CDR3 is 18 residues long. The V segment lost 3 bases and the J segment 3 bases; nucleotides outside the gene matches: 13. Written as DNA, the CDR3 is TGTGCCAGCAGCGGCTCGACGGGGGCGGGAGGTTACACCGGGGAGCTGTTTTTT. Protein sequence: CASSGSTGAGGYTGELFF.

This clone was found once. The V and J genes are TRBV5-1 and TRBJ1-1, with 9 bases that match TRBD1. The germline CDR1 and CDR2 sequences are SGHRS and YFSETQ. J was trimmed by 6 bases and V by 3 bases; bases with no gene match: 3. The CDR3 covers 13 residues. The CDR3 sequence: CASSSRQGAEAFF. The CDR3 DNA is TGCGCCAGCAGCTCTAGACAGGGGGCTGAAGCTTTCTTT.

This chain connects TRBV12-3 or TRBV12-4 to TRBJ2-1; 8 bases agree with TRBD1. V was clipped by 4 bases and J by 7 bases; unmatched bases: 3. The CDR3 sequence is 13 residues long. The CDR3 reads CASSWTGRNEQFF. The CDR3 DNA sequence: TGTGCCAGCAGTTGGACAGGGAGGAATGAGCAGTTCTTC.

This clone was recorded only once. The CDR3 DNA sequence: TGTGCCAGCAGCCCTTGGATGGGGGCGCCTAATGAAAAACTGTTTTTT. It encodes CASSPWMGAPNEKLFF. The chain recombines TRBV21-1 with TRBJ1-4; the DNA was not compared with TRBD1, the D call given in the table. TRBV21-1 is reported as a pseudogene. The CDR3 has 16 residues.

The chain carries TRBV19 and TRBJ2-5; 7 bases are shared with TRBD2. The germline CDR1 and CDR2 sequences are LNHDA and SQIVND (reference sequence). V was pared by 3 bases and J by 7 bases, with 5 bases of the junction left unmatched. CDR3 length: 13 residues. CDR3 protein: CASSIPGGWTQYF. The CDR3 bases are TGTGCCAGTAGTATTCCCGGGGGGTGGACCCAGTACTTC.

This chain uses TRBV7-2 with TRBJ2-5; TRBD2 matches 12 bases. V shed 5 bases and J 6 bases; nucleotides not matched to a gene: 7. The germline CDR1 and CDR2 sequences are SGHTA and FQGNSA. The CDR3 length is 15 residues. The CDR3 protein is CASSTTSGSFKTQYF. CDR3 nucleotides: TGTGCCAGCAGCACGACTAGCGGGAGTTTTAAGACCCAGTACTTC.

The chain couples TRBV5-8 to TRBJ1-6; possibly TRBD1 for D (5 bases). CDR1 and CDR2 (germline): SGHTS, YDEGEE. The V end was cut by 0 bases, the J end by 10 bases, with 11 bases between. This CDR3 comprises 14 residues. The CDR3 nucleotides are TGTGCCAGCAGCTTGGTCGCAGGGCGATCACCCCTCCACTTT. Protein: CASSLVAGRSPLHF.

V usage is TRBV5-5 and J usage is TRBJ2-7; D is perhaps TRBD2 (6 bases). This CDR3 contains 14 residues. Germline V gene sequence: CDR1 SGHKS, CDR2 YYEKEE (reference sequence). The V end was cut by 2 bases, the J end by 0 bases, with 9 bases between. The CDR3 DNA follows: TGTGCCAGCAGCTTCCGACTAGACTCCTACGAGCAGTACTTC. Its protein is CASSFRLDSYEQYF.

V and J are TRBV20-1 and TRBJ1-3; D perhaps matches TRBD1 (6 bases). The ends were cut back, 3 bases at V and 2 bases at J, with 11 bases in the middle. CDR1 is DFQATT, CDR2 SNEGSKA, per germline (reference sequence). This CDR3 has 14 residues. The CDR3 region is CSASGAGAGNTIYF. In nucleotides, the CDR3 is TGCAGTGCTAGTGGGGCAGGGGCTGGAAACACCATATATTTT.

A few counts support this clone. Other DNA sequences within the sample encode an identical CDR3. This CDR3 is CASSLRDRDTGELFF. The CDR3 nucleotides are TGTGCCAGCAGCTTACGGGACAGGGATACCGGGGAGCTGTTTTTT. V and J are TRBV7-9 and TRBJ2-2; 9 bases fit TRBD1. Germline lookup yields CDR1 SEHNR and CDR2 FQNEAQ (reference sequence). V was clipped by 2 bases and J by 5 bases; unmatched bases: 3. The CDR3 runs 15 residues.

The V and J genes are TRBV27 and TRBJ2-1, with 9 bases matching TRBD2. Germline V lookup: CDR1 MNHEY, CDR2 SMNVEV (reference sequence). The CDR3 contains 18 residues. The J segment lost 8 bases and the V segment lost 4 bases, leaving 18 bases of the junction unmatched. The CDR3 DNA reads TGTGCCAGCAGTTCCCCCCGGGGAGGGGCTAGCGGGGTTGATGAGCAGTTCTTC. It encodes CASSSPRGGASGVDEQFF.

V usage is TRBV14 and J usage is TRBJ2-5; the match to TRBD1 covers 10 bases. J was trimmed by 4 bases and V by 6 bases; bases with no gene match: 2. The CDR3 contains 13 residues. Germline CDR1 reads SGHDN; CDR2 reads FVKESK. CDR3: CASRRTGGETQYF. CDR3 nucleotide sequence: TGTGCCAGCAGACGGACAGGGGGAGAGACCCAGTACTTC.

In this sample, this clone turned up a few times. The chain links TRBV15 to TRBJ2-5, with a possible D match to TRBD2 (6 bases). This CDR3 has 14 amino acids. With 1 base removed from V and 6 bases from J, the gap between germline ends came to 12 bases. The germline CDR1 and CDR2 sequences are LNHNV and YYDKDF (reference sequence). The CDR3 loop reads CATSRAEGAKTQYF. CDR3 bases: TGTGCCACCAGCAGAGCGGAGGGAGCGAAGACCCAGTACTTC.

This rearrangement joins TRBV6-2 or TRBV6-3 to TRBJ1-6; 7 nucleotides match TRBD1. Germline V gene data show CDR1 as MNHEY and CDR2 as SVGEGT. With 4 bases clipped from V and 10 bases from J, the junction kept 13 bases outside the gene matches. The CDR3 loop spans 16 amino acids. CDR3: CASSSRQQGNRSPLHF. In nucleotides, the CDR3 is TGTGCCAGCAGTTCCCGTCAACAGGGGAATCGGTCACCCCTCCACTTT.

This clone is a singleton in its sample. The gene calls are TRBV11-2 and TRBJ2-2, with a tentative D call TRBD2 (7 bases). V gave up 3 bases and J gave up 6 bases, with 17 bases separating them. Germline V lookup: CDR1 SGHAT, CDR2 FQNNGV. This CDR3 region has 16 residues. CDR3 sequence reads: CASSFEGGPRPGELFF. The DNA of the CDR3 is TGTGCCAGCAGCTTTGAGGGGGGGCCACGACCCGGGGAGCTGTTTTTT.

This chain links TRBV6-6 with TRBJ1-5; 9 nucleotides match TRBD1. Per germline, CDR1 MNHNY and CDR2 SVGAGI (reference sequence). CDR3 length: 15 amino acids. V shed 7 bases, J shed 2 bases, and the junction held 6 bases outside the gene matches. In nucleotides, the CDR3 is TGTGCCAGCAATATACAGGGGGCTGGCAATCAGCCCCAGCATTTT. Protein sequence: CASNIQGAGNQPQHF.